Following are 20 T cell receptor beta chains from one sample sequenced in a study of cytomegalovirus exposure and HLA in healthy donors. PCR used 60 Vbeta primers and 13 Jbeta primers. Generated by immunoSEQ multiplex PCR, the TCRdb table keeps only in-frame clones and is missing some. The sample records some 170,000 clones, 60% to 80% being singletons. Sequences were obtained from PBMCs. These TCRs come from a man aged 55 to 69 in good health and CMV-seronegative.

The chain links TRBV19 to TRBJ2-1; D might be TRBD2 (6 bases). CDR3 length equals 16 residues. Germline lookup yields CDR1 LNHDA and CDR2 SQIVND (reference sequence). V was cut by 6 bases and J by 4 bases, with 19 bases left in between. As DNA, the CDR3 is TGTGCCAGTAGCGTACTAGCCGGGCCTCCGTACAATGAGCAGTTCTTC. Amino acids: CASSVLAGPPYNEQFF.

V usage is TRBV4-3 and J usage is TRBJ2-4; the match to TRBD1 covers 7 bases. CDR1 and CDR2 from the germline V gene are LGHNA and YSLEER. This CDR3 contains 16 residues. V shed 1 base and J 3 bases; nucleotides not matched to a gene: 6. Here the CDR3 DNA reads TGCGCCAGCAGCCAAGCAGGGGGAGTGGGCAAAAACATTCAGTACTTC. It specifies CASSQAGGVGKNIQYF.

The chain recombines TRBV2 with TRBJ2-2; TRBD2 agrees at 12 bases. CDR1 is SNHLY and CDR2 is FYNNEI in the germline V gene. The junction had 4 bases not matched to a gene; V was cut back by 7 bases and J by 4 bases. This CDR3 is 15 amino acids long. The CDR3: CASTRLAGVTGELFF. CDR3 DNA sequence: TGTGCCAGCACCAGACTAGCGGGGGTCACCGGGGAGCTGTTTTTT.

This clone was detected only a few times. The J gene is TRBJ2-7, the V gene TRBV5-4, with 7 bases aligning to TRBD1. Trimming took 4 bases from V and 5 from J; bases not matched to a gene: 12. This CDR3 region has 15 residues. Germline CDR1 SGHNT, CDR2 YYREEE (reference sequence). CDR3 in DNA: TGTGCCAGCAGCCCGCAGACAGGGTCCAGCCACGAGCAGTACTTC. Protein sequence: CASSPQTGSSHEQYF.

The rearrangement joins TRBV9 to TRBJ1-4; D is unresolved. V dropped 2 bases and J dropped 5 bases, with 13 bases sitting between them. The length of the CDR3 is 15 residues. The germline CDR1 and CDR2 sequences are SGDLS and YYNGEE. The CDR3 reads CASSVYEGVNEKLFF. The CDR3 DNA reads as TGTGCCAGCAGCGTTTACGAAGGAGTAAATGAAAAACTGTTTTTT. Full variable domain (outside the CDR3, taken from reference TRBV9 and TRBJ1-4): DSGVTQTPKHLITATGQRVTLRCSPRSGDLSVYWYQQSLDQGLQFLIQYYNGEERAKGNILERFSAQQFPDLHSELNLSSLELGDSALYFCASSVYEGVNEKLFFGSGTQLSVL.

This chain connects TRBV6-5 to TRBJ1-2; D perhaps matches TRBD1 (5 bases). Germline V CDR1 and CDR2: MNHEY, SVGAGI. Trimming shortened V by 0 bases and J by 3 bases, and 8 bases separated the two germline ends. CDR3 size: 14 residues. The CDR3 loop is CASSYSSRDYGYTF. CDR3 nucleotides: TGTGCCAGCAGTTACTCGAGCAGGGACTATGGCTACACCTTC.

This chain links TRBV7-9 with TRBJ1-4; no clear D. The germline V gene has CDR1 SEHNR and CDR2 FQNEAQ (reference sequence). Deletions cut 4 bases from V and 5 bases from J, with 8 bases between. This CDR3 spans 13 amino acids. The CDR3 protein is CASSSDTNEKLFF. The CDR3 DNA reads as TGTGCCAGCAGCTCAGACACAAATGAAAAACTGTTTTTT.

The rearrangement joins TRBV28 to TRBJ2-3; 11 nucleotides agree with TRBD2. Unmatched junction bases numbered 4, after V lost 5 bases and J lost 0 bases. Germline V gene lookup returns CDR1 MDHEN and CDR2 SYDVKM. This CDR3 contains 16 residues. CDR3 region: CASSPSGRSSTDTQYF. The DNA for the CDR3 is TGTGCCAGCAGTCCTAGCGGGAGGTCTAGCACAGATACGCAGTATTTT.

The chain has TRBV30 and TRBJ1-2; 8 nucleotides agree with TRBD1. This CDR3 contains 14 residues. The J segment lost 7 bases and the V segment lost 0 bases, leaving 7 bases of the junction unmatched. Germline V lookup: CDR1 GTSNPN, CDR2 SVGIG (reference sequence). The CDR3 DNA is TGTGCCTGGAGTGTAGGAGGACAGGGCGTTGGCTACACCTTC. Protein product: CAWSVGGQGVGYTF.

This clone is a singleton in its sample. V usage is TRBV9 and J usage is TRBJ2-3; maybe TRBD2 (6 bases). The germline CDR1 and CDR2 sequences are SGDLS and YYNGEE. The CDR3 has 15 amino acids. With 5 bases removed from V and 2 bases from J, the gap between germline ends came to 15 bases. CDR3 in DNA: TGTGCCAGCAGTCCTAGCGCCCAATTCACAGATACGCAGTATTTT. Its protein product is CASSPSAQFTDTQYF. Drawing the rest from reference TRBV9 and TRBJ2-3, the complete variable domain is DSGVTQTPKHLITATGQRVTLRCSPRSGDLSVYWYQQSLDQGLQFLIQYYNGEERAKGNILERFSAQQFPDLHSELNLSSLELGDSALYFCASSPSAQFTDTQYFGPGTRLTVL.

This chain connects TRBV11-2 to TRBJ2-7; maybe TRBD1 (6 bases). Germline lookup yields CDR1 SGHAT and CDR2 FQNNGV. Trimming took 4 bases from V and 0 from J, leaving 16 bases between them. The length of the CDR3 is 16 residues. The CDR3 DNA reads TGTGCCAGCAGCTCCAGCAGACAGGAGAGCTCCTACGAGCAGTACTTC. Translating it yields CASSSSRQESSYEQYF.

The table lists this clone with a few counts. The chain carries TRBV19 and TRBJ2-1; TRBD1 might be the D (6 bases). The CDR3 sequence is 15 residues long. Trimming left V 6 bases short and J 7 bases short, with 19 bases between. Per the germline V gene, CDR1 is LNHDA and CDR2 is SQIVND (reference sequence). The CDR3 nucleotides read TGTGCCAGTAGGACCGGGACACGCTCCCAGAATGAGCAGTTCTTC. This encodes CASRTGTRSQNEQFF.

This sequence joins TRBV27 and TRBJ1-2; the match to TRBD1 covers 8 bases. This CDR3 comprises 15 residues. Germline V lookup: CDR1 MNHEY, CDR2 SMNVEV (reference sequence). The V and J ends lost 2 bases and 7 bases, in that order; junction bases with no gene match: 9. The CDR3 sequence: CASSLVQGALGGYTF. CDR3 nucleotides: TGTGCCAGCAGTTTAGTCCAGGGGGCTTTAGGTGGCTACACCTTC.

This chain links TRBV15 with TRBJ1-5, with 7 nucleotides matching TRBD1. CDR3 length: 18 amino acids. Germline values: CDR1 LNHNV, CDR2 YYDKDF (reference sequence). With V trimmed by 1 base and J by 1 base, 10 bases remained unmatched. The CDR3 reads CATSRATTGARSNQPQHF. DNA of the CDR3: TGTGCCACCAGCAGAGCTACTACAGGGGCCAGGAGCAATCAGCCCCAGCATTTT.

The chain carries TRBV7-9 and TRBJ2-1; 9 bases match TRBD2. CDR1 SEHNR and CDR2 FQNEAQ come from the germline V gene (reference sequence). The length of the CDR3 is 18 residues. V was pared by 5 bases and J by 4 bases, with 15 bases of the junction left unmatched. The CDR3 sequence is CASSRPQRGTSLYNEQFF. In DNA form, the CDR3 reads TGTGCCAGCAGCCGACCCCAAAGGGGGACTAGCCTATACAATGAGCAGTTCTTC.

The genes are TRBV10-3 and TRBJ2-1; TRBD2 aligns across 10 bases. Germline V gene lookup returns CDR1 ENHRY and CDR2 SYGVKD. The CDR3 has 17 residues. Germline trimming cut 10 bases from V and 2 bases from J; bases unmatched to any gene: 14. CDR3 sequence: CATSRAITSGTYNEQFF. CDR3 DNA sequence: TGTGCCACCTCCCGGGCGATTACTAGCGGGACCTACAATGAGCAGTTCTTC.

The chain recombines TRBV30 with TRBJ2-4; 9 bases agree with TRBD1. The length of the CDR3 is 17 residues. V lost 4 bases, J lost 3 bases, and 13 bases stayed unmatched. Germline-derived CDR1 and CDR2 are GTSNPN and SVGIG (reference sequence). As DNA, the CDR3 is TGTGCCTGGAATCCCCGGGACAGGGCTTTAGGCAAAAACATTCAGTACTTC. It specifies CAWNPRDRALGKNIQYF.

The chain combines TRBV27 with TRBJ1-5; 7 bases are shared with TRBD1. V gave up 2 bases and J gave up 6 bases; unmatched junction bases: 13. The germline gives CDR1 MNHEY, CDR2 SMNVEV (reference sequence). This CDR3 region has 17 residues. Here the CDR3 DNA reads TGTGCCAGCAGTTTAACCCCCCGGACAGGCGGGACTCAGCCCCAGCATTTT. Its translation is CASSLTPRTGGTQPQHF.

The chain carries TRBV5-1 and TRBJ2-5; D not resolved. The CDR3 has 14 amino acids. V shed 0 bases and J shed 0 bases, with 6 bases lying between them. In germline, CDR1 is SGHRS, CDR2 YFSETQ. As DNA, the CDR3 is TGCGCCAGCAGCTTGGATGGCTACCAAGAGACCCAGTACTTC. Its translation is CASSLDGYQETQYF.

The chain links TRBV7-9 to TRBJ1-1; D perhaps matches TRBD1 (5 bases). This CDR3 has 14 residues. V lost 5 bases to trimming and J lost 0 bases, with 10 bases between them. Germline assignment: CDR1 SEHNR and CDR2 FQNEAQ (reference sequence). The CDR3 protein is CASSLQGLNTEAFF. For the CDR3, the DNA is TGTGCCAGCAGCCTCCAGGGCCTGAACACTGAAGCTTTCTTT.